These 19 T cell receptor beta chains share one sample of origin, sequenced in a study of blood T cell repertoires in COVID-19. Using immunoSEQ multiplex PCR, the repertoire was profiled, and TCRdb retains in-frame clones only, with some absent. The data show 150,000 to 200,000 clones, just over 85% seen once. Sequenced sample: PBMCs or T cells enriched from blood (not recorded which). Source of these receptors: a woman under 30 who had recovered from COVID-19.

The chain recombines TRBV12-3 or TRBV12-4 with TRBJ2-7; TRBD1 might be the D (5 bases). Trimming took 8 bases from V and 3 from J, leaving 14 bases between them. This CDR3 spans 13 amino acids. In DNA, the CDR3 is TGTGCCAGCGCCCGACAGAGTAGCTACGAGCAGTACTTC. Translated, it gives CASARQSSYEQYF.

J is TRBJ2-2 and V is TRBV6-5; tentatively, D is TRBD1 (7 bases). Trimming left V 5 bases short and J 7 bases short, with 11 bases between. The germline CDR1 and CDR2 sequences are MNHEY and SVGAGI. The length of the CDR3 is 13 residues. CDR3 sequence (DNA): TGTGCCAGCAGTCCCCAGGGGGGCGGGGAGCTGTTTTTT. Amino acids: CASSPQGGGELFF.

The V and J genes are TRBV25-1 and TRBJ2-7, with D perhaps matching TRBD1 (5 bases). Trimming shortened V by 0 bases and J by 4 bases, and 10 bases separated the two germline ends. Per germline, CDR1 MGHDK and CDR2 SYGVNS. This CDR3 region has 14 residues. CDR3 DNA sequence: TGTGCCAGCAGTGAATATCCGGCAGGGTACGAGCAGTACTTC. It codes for CASSEYPAGYEQYF.

CDR3 region: CASIPSWGTSSGNTIYF. CDR3 bases: TGTGCCAGCATCCCCAGTTGGGGGACTAGCTCTGGAAACACCATATATTTT. The V and J genes are TRBV28 and TRBJ1-3; a possible D gene is TRBD1 (5 bases). CDR3 length: 17 residues. Trimming removed 7 bases from V and 0 bases from J, with 19 bases in between. The germline V gene encodes CDR1 MDHEN and CDR2 SYDVKM.

The chain combines TRBV27 with TRBJ1-1; D remains unclear. Germline CDR1 is MNHEY and CDR2 is SMNVEV (reference sequence). The CDR3 is 13 amino acids. Trimming cost V 8 bases and J 4 bases, with 14 bases left between them. The CDR3 bases are TGTGCCAGCCGTCTCATGGGGAGCACTGAAGCTTTCTTT. Translating it yields CASRLMGSTEAFF.

The V gene is TRBV6-2 or TRBV6-3, the J gene TRBJ2-2, with D possibly matching TRBD1 (5 bases). CDR3 length equals 17 residues. Trimming stripped 7 bases from V and 2 bases from J, with 20 bases between. Germline CDR1 and CDR2: MNHEY and SVGEGT. DNA for the CDR3: TGTGCCAGCACCCCAATGCCAGGGCCCGATAACACCGGGGAGCTGTTTTTT. Protein: CASTPMPGPDNTGELFF.

This chain connects TRBV5-1 to TRBJ2-1; 8 bases fit TRBD1. Per germline, CDR1 SGHRS and CDR2 YFSETQ. The junction had 7 bases not matched to a gene; V was cut back by 6 bases and J by 2 bases. There are 15 residues in the CDR3. The CDR3 sequence: CASTPGGGPYNEQFF. CDR3 DNA: TGCGCCAGCACCCCAGGGGGCGGGCCCTACAATGAGCAGTTCTTC.

The CDR3 DNA reads TGTGCCATCAGTGCACGACCATCCAGCGGGGCGGACAATGAGCAGTTCTTC. It encodes CAISARPSSGADNEQFF. The V call is TRBV10-3, the J call TRBJ2-1; 7 bases match TRBD2. This CDR3 is 17 amino acids long. Germline CDR1 reads ENHRY; CDR2 reads SYGVKD. V trimming: 4 bases; J trimming: 5 bases; junction bases outside the gene matches: 14.

The chain links TRBV5-6 to TRBJ2-3; tentative D call: TRBD1 (5 bases). There are 16 residues in the CDR3. The germline V and J ends were trimmed by 4 bases and 0 bases, with 15 bases remaining between them. CDR1 SGHDT and CDR2 YYEEEE come from the germline V gene. CDR3 DNA sequence: TGTGCCAGCAGCCACGACCGAGACAGAAGCACAGATACGCAGTATTTT. Translated, it gives CASSHDRDRSTDTQYF.

The chain recombines TRBV4-1 with TRBJ2-5; D might be TRBD1 (6 bases). Germline-derived CDR1 and CDR2 are MGHRA and YSYEKL. V was pared by 2 bases and J by 1 base, with 20 bases between. This CDR3 contains 18 residues. For the CDR3, the DNA is TGCGCCAGCAGCCAACGAGCTACAGGGAAAATACCCCAAGAGACCCAGTACTTC. This encodes CASSQRATGKIPQETQYF.

This clone has a handful of counts. The V call is TRBV4-3, the J call TRBJ1-2, with a weak D call TRBD1 (5 bases). Germline CDR1 is LGHNA and CDR2 is YSLEER. The V end lost 1 base, the J end lost 0 bases, and 12 bases lay between the germline ends. CDR3 length: 16 amino acids. The CDR3 DNA reads as TGCGCCAGCAGCCAAGTCAGCCAGACAGCTAACTATGGCTACACCTTC. The encoded protein is CASSQVSQTANYGYTF.

The V gene is TRBV6-1, the J gene TRBJ1-5; 10 bases line up with TRBD1. The CDR3 loop spans 16 amino acids. Unmatched junction bases numbered 4, after V lost 3 bases and J lost 2 bases. Germline V gene lookup returns CDR1 MNHNS and CDR2 SASEGT. The CDR3 DNA reads as TGTGCCAGCAGTGACTGGACAGGGGGATGCAATCAGCCCCAGCATTTT. Protein sequence: CASSDWTGGCNQPQHF.

The chain is built from TRBV15 and TRBJ1-2; D possibly corresponds to TRBD1 (5 bases). V dropped 0 bases and J dropped 2 bases, with 10 bases sitting between them. Germline V gene lookup returns CDR1 LNHNV and CDR2 YYDKDF (reference sequence). The CDR3 extends over 15 amino acids. For the CDR3, the DNA is TGTGCCACCAGCAGAGATCTTCGGGGGAACTATGGCTACACCTTC. Translating it yields CATSRDLRGNYGYTF. Full variable domain (missing parts from reference TRBV15 and TRBJ1-2): DAMVIQNPRYQVTQFGKPVTLSCSQTLNHNVMYWYQQKSSQAPKLLFHYYDKDFNNEADTPDNFQSRRPNTSFCFLDIRSPGLGDTAMYLCATSRDLRGNYGYTFGSGTRLTVV.

Here the CDR3 reads CASSPPRGQGAVYEQYF. In DNA form, the CDR3 reads TGCGCCAGCAGTCCCCCCCGGGGACAGGGGGCAGTCTACGAGCAGTACTTC. The rearrangement joins TRBV23-1 to TRBJ2-7; TRBD1 agrees at 12 bases. TRBV23-1 is identified as an open reading frame with a role that is uncertain. This CDR3 has 17 amino acids. After removal of 4 bases from V and 3 bases from J, the junction contained 10 bases not matched to a gene.

The chain carries TRBV18 and TRBJ2-3; 9 nucleotides line up with TRBD2. Germline loops: CDR1 KGHSH, CDR2 LQKENI. This CDR3 has 15 amino acids. V lost 6 bases and J lost 8; bases outside the gene matches: 12. CDR3 protein: CASSGYVAGVPTQYF. CDR3 coding DNA: TGTGCCAGCTCGGGATACGTAGCGGGAGTGCCTACGCAGTATTTT.

V and J are TRBV7-9 and TRBJ2-1; D is possibly TRBD2 (6 bases). The ends were cut back, 5 bases at V and 0 bases at J, with 20 bases in the middle. In germline, CDR1 is SEHNR, CDR2 FQNEAQ (reference sequence). The CDR3 runs 18 residues. The CDR3 sequence is CASSTPSPDGSSYNEQFF. The CDR3, as DNA: TGTGCCAGCAGCACGCCCTCCCCGGACGGGAGCTCCTACAATGAGCAGTTCTTC. Full variable domain (missing parts from reference TRBV7-9 and TRBJ2-1): DTGVSQNPRHKITKRGQNVTFRCDPISEHNRLYWYRQTLGQGPEFLTYFQNEAQLEKSRLLSDRFSAERPKGSFSTLEIQRTEQGDSAMYLCASSTPSPDGSSYNEQFFGPGTRLTVL.

The V gene is TRBV9, the J gene TRBJ2-1; 9 nucleotides agree with TRBD1. Unmatched junction bases numbered 23, after V lost 3 bases and J lost 7 bases. This CDR3 is 20 amino acids long. Germline values: CDR1 SGDLS, CDR2 YYNGEE. The CDR3 spells CASSATNRGRGGLQYNEQFF. CDR3 nucleotides: TGTGCCAGCAGCGCTACAAACAGGGGGCGCGGGGGTCTTCAATATAATGAGCAGTTCTTC.

The chain uses TRBV18 and TRBJ1-3, with D unclear. This CDR3 comprises 12 residues. CDR1 is KGHSH, CDR2 LQKENI, per germline. The V end lost 2 bases, the J end lost 4 bases, and 3 bases lay between the germline ends. The CDR3 here is CASSPGGNTIYF. CDR3 sequence (DNA): TGTGCCAGCTCACCAGGCGGAAACACCATATATTTT.

This chain joins TRBV30 and TRBJ1-6; 8 positions agree with TRBD1. This CDR3 spans 18 amino acids. Germline trimming cut 0 bases from V and 6 bases from J; bases unmatched to any gene: 13. Germline values: CDR1 GTSNPN, CDR2 SVGIG (reference sequence). CDR3 nucleotide sequence: TGTGCCTGGAGTGTTTTTGAGGGGACAGGCGAGTTTAATTCACCCCTCCACTTT. This codes for CAWSVFEGTGEFNSPLHF.